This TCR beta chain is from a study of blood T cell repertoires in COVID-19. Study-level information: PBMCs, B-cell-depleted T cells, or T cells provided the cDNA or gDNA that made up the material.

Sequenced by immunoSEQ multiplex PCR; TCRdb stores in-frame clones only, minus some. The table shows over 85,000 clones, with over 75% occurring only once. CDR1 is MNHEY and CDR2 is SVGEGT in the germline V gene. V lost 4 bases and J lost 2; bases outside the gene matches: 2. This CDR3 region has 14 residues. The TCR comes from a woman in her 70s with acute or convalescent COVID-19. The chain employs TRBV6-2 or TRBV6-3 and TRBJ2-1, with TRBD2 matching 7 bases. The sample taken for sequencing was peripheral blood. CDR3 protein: CASSSSGTYNEQFF. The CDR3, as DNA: TGTGCCAGCAGTTCTAGCGGAACCTACAATGAGCAGTTCTTC.